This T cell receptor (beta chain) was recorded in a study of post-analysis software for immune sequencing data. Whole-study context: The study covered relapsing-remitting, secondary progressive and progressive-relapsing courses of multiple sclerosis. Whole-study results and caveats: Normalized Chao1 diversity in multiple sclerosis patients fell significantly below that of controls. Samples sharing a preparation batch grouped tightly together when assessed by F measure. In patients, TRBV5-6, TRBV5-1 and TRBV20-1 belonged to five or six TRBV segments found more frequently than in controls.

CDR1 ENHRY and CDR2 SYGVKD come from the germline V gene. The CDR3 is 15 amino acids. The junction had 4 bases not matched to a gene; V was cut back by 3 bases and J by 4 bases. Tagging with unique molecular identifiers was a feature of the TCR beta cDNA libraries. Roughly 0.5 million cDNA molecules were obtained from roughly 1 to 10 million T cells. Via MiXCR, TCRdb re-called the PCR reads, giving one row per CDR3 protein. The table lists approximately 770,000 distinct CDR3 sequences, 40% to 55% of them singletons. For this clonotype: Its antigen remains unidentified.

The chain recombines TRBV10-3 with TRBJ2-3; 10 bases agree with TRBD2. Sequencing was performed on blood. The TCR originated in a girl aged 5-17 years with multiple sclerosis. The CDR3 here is CAISEPSGSADTQYF. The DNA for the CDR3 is TGTGCCATCAGTGAACCTAGCGGGAGTGCAGATACGCAGTATTTT.